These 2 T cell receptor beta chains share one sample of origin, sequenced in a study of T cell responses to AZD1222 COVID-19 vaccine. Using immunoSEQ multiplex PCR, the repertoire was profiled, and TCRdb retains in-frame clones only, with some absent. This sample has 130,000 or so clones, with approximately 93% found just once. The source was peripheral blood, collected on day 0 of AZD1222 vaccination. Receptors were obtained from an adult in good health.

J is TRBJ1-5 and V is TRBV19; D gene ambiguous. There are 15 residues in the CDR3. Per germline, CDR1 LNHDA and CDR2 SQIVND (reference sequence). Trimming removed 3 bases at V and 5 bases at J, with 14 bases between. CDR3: CASSIEGFRHQPQHF. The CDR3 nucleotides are TGTGCCAGTAGTATTGAAGGGTTCCGCCATCAGCCCCAGCATTTT.

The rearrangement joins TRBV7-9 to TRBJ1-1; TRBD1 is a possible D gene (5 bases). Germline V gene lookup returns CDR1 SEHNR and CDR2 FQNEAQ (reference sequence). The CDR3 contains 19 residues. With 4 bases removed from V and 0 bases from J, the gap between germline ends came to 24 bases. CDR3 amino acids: CASSSRKAAVGVLNTEAFF. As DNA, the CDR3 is TGTGCCAGCAGCTCGAGGAAGGCAGCGGTGGGGGTTTTGAACACTGAAGCTTTCTTT.